Sequencing of this T cell receptor (beta chain) was carried out in a study of T cell repertoires in cytomegalovirus infection. Study summary: It can be stated that public TCR beta signatures indicated CMV infection as well as a matching HLA type.

Study-level findings and limits: HLA-C-restricted CMV clonotypes gave the most frequent clonotype in two of eight donors.

MiXCR was run by TCRdb on the reads, yielding one entry per CDR3 protein. The sample lists under 850,000 distinct CDR3 sequences, roughly 36% occurring once. V gave up 0 bases and J gave up 5 bases, with 14 bases separating them. Germline assignment: CDR1 SGHNT and CDR2 YYREEE (reference sequence). This CDR3 has 15 residues. As for this clonotype: Its specificity is unknown.

The chain links TRBV5-4 to TRBJ1-1; D unresolved. Source material: PBMCs. This receptor was obtained from a human donor in good health (CMV status not recorded). Some clones in this sample may be carry-over from other donors' samples. In DNA, the CDR3 is TGTGCCAGCAGCTTGGACCCGGGAGGAACGACTGAAGCTTTCTTT. Translating it yields CASSLDPGGTTEAFF.